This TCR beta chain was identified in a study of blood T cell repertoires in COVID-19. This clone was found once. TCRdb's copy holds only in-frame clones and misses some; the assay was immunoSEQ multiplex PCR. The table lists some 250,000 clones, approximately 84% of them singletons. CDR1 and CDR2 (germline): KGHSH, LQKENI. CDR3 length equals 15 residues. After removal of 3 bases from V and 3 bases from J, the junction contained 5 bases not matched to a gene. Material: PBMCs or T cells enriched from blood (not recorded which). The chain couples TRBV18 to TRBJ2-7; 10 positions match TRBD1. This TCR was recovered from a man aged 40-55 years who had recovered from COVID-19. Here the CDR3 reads CASSPQTGGRYEQYF. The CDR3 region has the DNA TGTGCCAGCTCACCCCAGACAGGGGGCCGCTACGAGCAGTACTTC.